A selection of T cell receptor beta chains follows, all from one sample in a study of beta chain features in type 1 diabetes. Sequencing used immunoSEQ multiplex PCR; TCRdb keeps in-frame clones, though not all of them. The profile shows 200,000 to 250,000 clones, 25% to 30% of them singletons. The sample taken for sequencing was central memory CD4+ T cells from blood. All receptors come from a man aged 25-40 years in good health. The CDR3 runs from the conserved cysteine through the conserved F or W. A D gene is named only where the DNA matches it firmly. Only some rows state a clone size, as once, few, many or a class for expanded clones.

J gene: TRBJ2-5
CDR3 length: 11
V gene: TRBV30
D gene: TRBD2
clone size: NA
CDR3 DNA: TGTGCCCGGTCGGGGGGGGAGACCCAGTACTTC
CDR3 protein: CARSGGETQYF

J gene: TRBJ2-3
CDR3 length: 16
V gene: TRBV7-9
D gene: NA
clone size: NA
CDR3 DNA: TGTGCCAGCAGCCGGGGGGCACTAGGAGGTCCAGATACGCAGTATTTT
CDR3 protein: CASSRGALGGPDTQYF

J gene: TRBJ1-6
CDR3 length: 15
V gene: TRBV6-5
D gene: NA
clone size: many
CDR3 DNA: TGTGCCAGCAGTCCGCCAAAGGGTCGGGATTCACCCCTCCACTTT
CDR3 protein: CASSPPKGRDSPLHF

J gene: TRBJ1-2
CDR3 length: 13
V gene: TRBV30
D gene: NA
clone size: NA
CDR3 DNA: TGTGCCTGGAGTGTACGGGGTGGATATGGCTACACCTTC
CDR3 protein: CAWSVRGGYGYTF

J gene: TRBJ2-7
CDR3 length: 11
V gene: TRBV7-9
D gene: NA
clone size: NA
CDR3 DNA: TGTGCCAGCAGCCCCGGGACGGAGCAGTACTTC
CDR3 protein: CASSPGTEQYF

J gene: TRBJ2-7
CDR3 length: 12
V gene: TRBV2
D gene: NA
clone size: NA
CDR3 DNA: TGTGCCAGCAGTTCCGATGGGTACGAGCAGTACTTC
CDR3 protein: CASSSDGYEQYF

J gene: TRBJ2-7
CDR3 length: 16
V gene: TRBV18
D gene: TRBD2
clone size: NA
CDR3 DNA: TGTGCCAGCTCACGAAATTCAGCGGGAGGTCCGGGAGAGCAGTACTTC
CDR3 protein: CASSRNSAGGPGEQYF

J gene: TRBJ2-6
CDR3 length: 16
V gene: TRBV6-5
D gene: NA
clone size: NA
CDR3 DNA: TGTGCCAGCAGTTACTCCACGGGGGCTGGGGCCAACGTCCTGACTTTC
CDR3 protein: CASSYSTGAGANVLTF

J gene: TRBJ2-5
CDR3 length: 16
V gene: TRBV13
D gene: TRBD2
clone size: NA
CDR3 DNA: TGTGCCAGCAGCTTAGGCGAGCGGGGGATCCAAGAGACCCAGTACTTC
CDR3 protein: CASSLGERGIQETQYF

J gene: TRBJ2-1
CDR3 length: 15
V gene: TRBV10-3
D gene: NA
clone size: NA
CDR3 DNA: TGTGCCATCAGTGAGCGGGACTCGCGTTACAATGAGCAGTTCTTC
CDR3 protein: CAISERDSRYNEQFF

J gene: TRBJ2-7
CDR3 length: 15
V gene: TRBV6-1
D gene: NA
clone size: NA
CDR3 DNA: TGTGCCAGCAGTGAATCGCCGGCCTCCTCCTACGAGCAGTACTTC
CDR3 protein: CASSESPASSYEQYF